This T cell receptor (beta chain) was sequenced in a study of cytomegalovirus exposure and HLA in healthy donors. The wider study: HLA-typed donors were the source of approximately 86 million unique TCRs held in an early data release. Overall study results and limits: TCR beta V segments were, for the most part, productive about 87% or about 30% of the time in an earlier analysis. In vitro testing confirmed three CMV-associated chains as specific for CMV antigens.

Note on this clone: Its antigen is still unknown.

The germline V and J ends were trimmed by 0 bases and 8 bases, with 11 bases remaining between them. Per germline, CDR1 WNHNN and CDR2 SYGVQD (reference sequence). The CDR3 runs to 14 residues. The PCR employed 60 Vbeta primers together with 13 Jbeta primers. Using immunoSEQ multiplex PCR, the repertoire was profiled, and TCRdb retains in-frame clones only, with some absent. The table lists some 150,000 clones, about two thirds of them singletons. This receptor was obtained from an older woman in good health and CMV-seropositive. Sequenced material: PBMCs. The rearrangement links TRBV10-1 to TRBJ2-1, with D hard to call. The CDR3 region has the DNA TGCGCCAGCAGTGAGTCCAGACATCGTTATGAGCAGTTCTTC. It specifies CASSESRHRYEQFF.